In its sample, the clone carrying this TCR beta chain was seen many times. The target antigen is unknown. These data originate in a study of T cell repertoires in cytomegalovirus infection. Across the study: Public TCR beta signature analysis indicated the presence of both CMV infection and matching HLA type. Points from the study as a whole: The ex vivo response was dominated by HLA-C-restricted CMV-specific TCR beta clonotypes.

TCRdb ran MiXCR on the reads and lists one entry per CDR3 protein. The sample consists of about 250,000 distinct CDR3 sequences, 6.5% of them appearing once. V was clipped by 4 bases and J by 8 bases, with 20 bases between them. Germline V gene lookup returns CDR1 LGHNA and CDR2 YSLEER. This CDR3 is 16 amino acids long. The clonotype originates from a human donor in good health (CMV status not recorded). Some clones in this sample may be carry-over from other donors' samples. The material sequenced was PBMCs. This chain connects TRBV4-3 to TRBJ1-4; D call uncertain. The CDR3 protein is CASSPAVVEVNEKLFF. CDR3 nucleotide sequence: TGCGCCAGCAGCCCAGCGGTAGTGGAGGTGAACGAAAAACTGTTTTTT.